This T cell receptor (beta chain) was captured in a study of blood T cell repertoires in COVID-19. Study-wide background: Samples taken during acute and convalescent COVID-19 were collected in the United States, Italy and Spain.

Enrollees, about 18 to 95 years old, lived in 20 to 25 US areas. Categorization into cohorts depended on clinical history that participants reported. V lost 4 bases, J lost 3 bases, and 17 bases lay in between. Looked up from germline, CDR1 is SGDLS and CDR2 is YYNGEE. The CDR3 contains 15 residues. Assay used: immunoSEQ multiplex PCR; TCRdb lists only in-frame clones, some missing. Of over 400,000 clones listed, around 85% are singletons. This clonotype was sampled from a woman aged 55-69 years who had recovered from COVID-19. This sequence joins TRBV9 and TRBJ2-7, with D maybe TRBD1 (5 bases). Material: PBMCs or T cells enriched from blood (not recorded which). CDR3: CASSPSGHTNYEQYF. The CDR3 coding sequence is TGTGCCAGCAGCCCATCAGGGCATACAAACTACGAGCAGTACTTC.